Presented here are 16 T cell receptor beta chains from one specimen sequenced in a study of breast tumors, draining lymph nodes, adjacent tissues. Samples came from axillary lymph nodes draining the breast cancer. TCRdb used MiXCR to reprocess the multiplex PCR reads, holding one entry per CDR3 protein. This table has about 220,000 distinct CDR3 sequences, under 35% appearing once. The sequenced sample was axillary lymph node tissue. The receptors were sampled from a female donor with breast cancer. Some clones in this sample may be carry-over from other donors' samples.

There are a few counts of this clonotype. Given a much more abundant clone one base away, this may be a read error. The J gene is TRBJ2-1, the V gene TRBV2, with a weak D call TRBD2 (6 bases). The germline V and J ends were trimmed by 4 bases and 1 base, with 8 bases remaining between them. The CDR3 extends over 14 amino acids. Germline values: CDR1 SNHLY, CDR2 FYNNEI. CDR3 bases: TGTGCCAGCAGTGGGGGGGTTTCCTACAATGAGCAGTTCTTC. This translates into CASSGGVSYNEQFF.

Only one count was recorded for this clonotype. A clone one base away is much larger, so this may be a read error. The J gene is TRBJ1-2, the V gene TRBV7-8; a possible D gene is TRBD1 (6 bases). CDR3 length equals 15 residues. From germline, CDR1 is SGHVS and CDR2 FQNEAQ. The CDR3 sequence is CASSHSRGARYGYPF. As DNA, the CDR3 is TGCGCCAGCAGCCACTCTCGGGGGGCGCGGTATGGCTACCCCTTC.

This clonotype has a count of ten or more. One junction end disagrees with the germline gene, perhaps due to a read error. The chain combines TRBV7-3 with TRBJ2-5, with D unclear. The CDR3 totals 15 residues. Germline assignment: CDR1 SGHTA and CDR2 FQGTGA. The CDR3 DNA sequence: TGTGCCAGCAGTGATAACGGGTACCTCCAAGAGACCCAGCACTTC. Translating gives CASSDNGYLQETQHF.

This clonotype has a count of ten or more. The chain has TRBV11-3 and TRBJ2-2; D is unresolved. Trimming left V 0 bases short and J 6 bases short, with 5 bases between. Germline CDR1 and CDR2: SGHNT and YENEEA. The CDR3 extends over 13 amino acids. The CDR3 nucleotides read TGTGCCAGCAGCTTAGAGACATCCGGGGAGCTGTTTTTT. This sequence encodes CASSLETSGELFF.

Notes on this clonotype: A read error is possible here, since a much larger clone lies one base away. The chain has TRBV11-3 and TRBJ2-1, with 7 nucleotides matching TRBD2. The CDR3 is made up of 17 amino acids. Trimming at V came to 2 bases and at J to 0 bases, leaving 7 bases not matched to a gene. CDR1 and CDR2 (germline): SGHNT, YENEEA. This CDR3 is CASSLITSANSYNEQFF. The CDR3 DNA reads TGTGCCAGCAGCTTAATAACTAGCGCGAACTCCTACAATGAGCAGTTCTTC.

The chain couples TRBV7-2 to TRBJ2-7; no reliable D call. CDR3 length: 15 residues. Looked up from germline, CDR1 is SGHTA and CDR2 is FQGNSA. Trimming cost V 6 bases and J 0 bases, with 15 bases left between them. The CDR3 bases are TGTGCCAGCAGTGCCCTTTTCGGCAGCTCCTACGAGCAGTACTTC. This gives the protein CASSALFGSSYEQYF.

This clonotype was observed once. This chain connects TRBV24-1 to TRBJ2-3; TRBD2 aligns across 8 bases. The germline V gene has CDR1 KGHDR and CDR2 SFDVKD. CDR3 size: 17 residues. V was clipped by 6 bases and J by 0 bases; unmatched bases: 10. CDR3 in DNA: TGTGCCACCAGTAGTATCGGGGCGGGAGGAAGCACAGATACGCAGTATTTT. This encodes CATSSIGAGGSTDTQYF.

To note about this clonotype: A read error may explain this, as a much larger clone is one base away. This chain connects TRBV19 to TRBJ2-7; D unresolved. The CDR3 totals 11 residues. Germline assignment: CDR1 LNHDA and CDR2 SQIVND (reference sequence). CDR3 loop: CVSTNSYEQYF. CDR3 bases: TGTGTCAGTACGAATTCCTACGAGCAGTACTTC.

There are many counts of this clonotype. The chain carries TRBV2 and TRBJ1-4, with TRBD1 identical over 8 bases. Per the germline V gene, CDR1 is SNHLY and CDR2 is FYNNEI. This CDR3 spans 18 amino acids. J lost 7 bases, V lost 3 bases, and 16 bases had no gene match. The DNA for the CDR3 is TGTGCCAGCAGTGAGCTGACAGGGGCGGTCAGGTCTCGTGAAAAACTGTTTTTT. Amino acid sequence: CASSELTGAVRSREKLFF.

A remark on this clonotype: This may be a read error: a much more frequent sequence differs by one nucleotide. This chain uses TRBV9 with TRBJ2-3; D assignment may be TRBD1 or TRBD2 (5 bases each). From germline, CDR1 is SGDLS and CDR2 YYNGEE. There are 15 residues in the CDR3. The CDR3 DNA follows: TGTGCCAGCAGCCCGCGAGAGGGGCGCCCAGATACGCCGTATTTT. It codes for CASSPREGRPDTPYF.

This clonotype was picked up many times. The V gene is TRBV7-8, the J gene TRBJ1-2, with D perhaps matching TRBD1 (6 bases). V shed 0 bases and J shed 4 bases, with 9 bases lying between them. The CDR3 has 14 residues. CDR1 and CDR2 (germline): SGHVS, FQNEAQ. CDR3 nucleotide sequence: TGTGCCAGCAGCTTAGCGAACAGGGTCTATGGCTACACCTTC. Translation gives CASSLANRVYGYTF.

On this clonotype: A much more abundant neighbour one base away suggests this may be a read error. V gene TRBV7-9 combines with J gene TRBJ2-5, with 8 bases lining up with TRBD2. Germline V gives CDR1 SEHNR, CDR2 FQNEAQ (reference sequence). CDR3 length: 15 residues. The CDR3 DNA reads as TGTGCCAGCAGCTCTGACGGGGGGGAACTCAAGACCCAGCACTTC. This translates into CASSSDGGELKTQHF.

A few counts support this clonotype. One end of the junction varies from germline; a read error may be responsible. The J gene is TRBJ2-1, the V gene TRBV9, with 8 bases identical to TRBD2. The CDR3 has 14 residues. The germline V gene has CDR1 SGDLS and CDR2 YYNGEE. CDR3 DNA: TGTGCCAGCAGCCAGCGGGGGCTCGACAATGAGCAGTCCTTC. Translating it yields CASSQRGLDNEQSF.

The chain employs TRBV18 and TRBJ1-3; D remains ambiguous. The CDR3 spans 15 residues. V was clipped by 6 bases and J by 0 bases, with 12 bases between them. CDR1 and CDR2 from the germline V gene are KGHSH and LQKENI. CDR3 nucleotides: TGTGCCAGCTCCCGCCGGTTGAGCTCTGGAAACACCATATATTTT. Translated: CASSRRLSSGNTIYF.

This clonotype was detected many times. V usage is TRBV2 and J usage is TRBJ2-2, with no clear D. Germline V CDR1 and CDR2: SNHLY, FYNNEI. The CDR3 extends over 12 amino acids. The V gene lost 3 bases and the J gene lost 9 bases, with 8 bases spanning the gap. In DNA form, the CDR3 reads TGTGCCAGCAGTGACTTCGGCTGGGAGCTGTTTTTT. Amino acids: CASSDFGWELFF.

The chain combines TRBV7-6 with TRBJ1-1; the D gene is possibly TRBD1 (5 bases). This CDR3 comprises 14 residues. V was trimmed by 2 bases and J by 5 bases, leaving 12 bases between them. Germline CDR1 and CDR2: SGHVS and FNYEAQ. In DNA, the CDR3 is TGTGCCAGCAGCTTACGGGAGGGGCTGACTGAAGCTTTCTTT. Protein sequence: CASSLREGLTEAFF.